These 31 T cell receptor beta chains originate from one sample sequenced in a study of immune evolution from preneoplasia to lung adenocarcinoma. Data came from immunoSEQ multiplex PCR; TCRdb stores just in-frame clones and leaves some out. The sample has roughly 8,300 clones, roughly 88% seen once; the top ten hold 5.5% to 7.5%. The sample comprised FFPE minimally invasive lung adenocarcinoma tissue. The receptors shown here come from a person between 65 and 79 years old with lung adenocarcinoma.

This clone was counted only a few times. The chain employs TRBV7-3 and TRBJ2-5, with a possible D match to TRBD1 (5 bases). Germline V gene sequence: CDR1 SGHTA, CDR2 FQGTGA. The CDR3 covers 13 residues. With 5 bases removed from V and 5 bases from J, the gap between germline ends came to 12 bases. DNA of the CDR3: TGTGCCAGCAGCCGACAGACGCAGGAGACCCAGTACTTC. It yields the protein CASSRQTQETQYF.

This chain uses TRBV6-5 with TRBJ2-7; the D gene could be TRBD1 or TRBD2 (6 bases each). This CDR3 is built from 14 residues. The V and J ends lost 6 bases and 5 bases respectively, with 17 bases between them. Germline loops: CDR1 MNHEY, CDR2 SVGAGI. CDR3 loop: CASRVPRGPDEQYF. The CDR3 DNA follows: TGTGCCAGCAGGGTACCTCGGGGGCCGGACGAGCAGTACTTC.

This clone was counted between two and nine times. CDR3 DNA: TGTGCCTGGACGGACAGCGGAACGAACACTGAAGCTTTCTTT. It codes for CAWTDSGTNTEAFF. The gene calls are TRBV30 and TRBJ1-1, with D possibly being TRBD1 (6 bases). Trimming took off 4 bases at V and 1 base at J, with 13 bases between the two ends. Per the germline V gene, CDR1 is GTSNPN and CDR2 is SVGIG (reference sequence). The CDR3 loop spans 14 amino acids.

V usage is TRBV28 and J usage is TRBJ1-1; D may be TRBD1 (5 bases). There are 13 residues in the CDR3. The germline V gene encodes CDR1 MDHEN and CDR2 SYDVKM. V gave up 6 bases and J gave up 2 bases, with 10 bases separating them. CDR3: CASSLQVNTEAFF. CDR3 coding DNA: TGTGCCAGCAGCTTACAGGTAAACACTGAAGCTTTCTTT.

The V call is TRBV5-1, the J call TRBJ2-5, with 11 bases fitting TRBD1. The length of the CDR3 is 17 residues. The junction had 6 bases not matched to a gene; V was cut back by 0 bases and J by 2 bases. The germline V gene encodes CDR1 SGHRS and CDR2 YFSETQ. The CDR3: CASSLGTGGGGQETQYF. The CDR3, as DNA: TGCGCCAGCAGCTTGGGGACAGGGGGCGGCGGTCAAGAGACCCAGTACTTC.

The V and J genes are TRBV6-1 and TRBJ2-4; 7 nucleotides align to TRBD2. V trimming: 0 bases; J trimming: 7 bases; junction bases outside the gene matches: 6. The germline gives CDR1 MNHNS, CDR2 SASEGT. The CDR3 is 15 amino acids. The CDR3 reads CASSEAFAGVNIQYF. The CDR3 nucleotides are TGTGCCAGCAGTGAAGCGTTTGCGGGGGTGAACATTCAGTACTTC.

This chain links TRBV5-1 with TRBJ2-3; TRBD1 might be the D (5 bases). This CDR3 is 15 amino acids long. The germline V and J ends were trimmed by 4 bases and 0 bases, with 12 bases remaining between them. From germline, CDR1 is SGHRS and CDR2 YFSETQ. DNA of the CDR3: TGCGCCAGCAGCCCGCGACAGAGGAGCACAGATACGCAGTATTTT. This codes for CASSPRQRSTDTQYF. The whole variable domain, remainder taken from reference TRBV5-1 and TRBJ2-3, is KAGVTQTPRYLIKTRGQQVTLSCSPISGHRSVSWYQQTPGQGLQFLFEYFSETQRNKGNFPGRFSGRQFSNSRSEMNVSTLELGDSALYLCASSPRQRSTDTQYFGPGTRLTVL.

This clone was seen a handful of times. The J gene is TRBJ1-5, the V gene TRBV7-9; weak D call: TRBD1 (6 bases). Germline assignment: CDR1 SEHNR and CDR2 FQNEAQ (reference sequence). The CDR3 totals 15 residues. The germline V and J ends were trimmed by 2 bases and 2 bases, with 10 bases remaining between them. The CDR3 loop is CASSLNAGGNQPQHF. The CDR3 coding sequence is TGTGCCAGCAGCTTAAACGCAGGGGGCAATCAGCCCCAGCATTTT.

V and J are TRBV7-9 and TRBJ2-5; D remains ambiguous. Germline CDR1 is SEHNR and CDR2 is FQNEAQ (reference sequence). The CDR3 is 12 amino acids. V was clipped by 5 bases and J by 5 bases, with 9 bases between them. CDR3 region: CASSLLMETQYF. CDR3 nucleotides: TGTGCCAGCAGCCTGCTAATGGAGACCCAGTACTTC.

This chain's CDR3 is CASSRQGGTEAFF. The CDR3 DNA sequence: TGTGCCAGCAGCCGCCAAGGGGGAACTGAAGCTTTCTTT. The chain uses TRBV28 and TRBJ1-1; possibly TRBD1 for D (6 bases). This CDR3 is built from 13 residues. The ends were cut back, 6 bases at V and 5 bases at J, with 13 bases in the middle. Looked up from germline, CDR1 is MDHEN and CDR2 is SYDVKM.

This clone has only one observation. The chain is built from TRBV7-9 and TRBJ1-5; TRBD1 might be the D (5 bases). Trimming took off 4 bases at V and 7 bases at J, with 11 bases between the two ends. Germline lookup yields CDR1 SEHNR and CDR2 FQNEAQ (reference sequence). The CDR3 has 13 amino acids. The CDR3 reads CASSSDIGQPQHF. The CDR3, as DNA: TGTGCCAGCAGCTCGGACATTGGACAGCCCCAGCATTTT. Full variable domain (outside the CDR3, taken from reference TRBV7-9 and TRBJ1-5): DTGVSQNPRHKITKRGQNVTFRCDPISEHNRLYWYRQTLGQGPEFLTYFQNEAQLEKSRLLSDRFSAERPKGSFSTLEIQRTEQGDSAMYLCASSSDIGQPQHFGDGTRLSIL.

The chain employs TRBV6-6 and TRBJ2-5; weak D call: TRBD2 (5 bases). The CDR3 is 14 residues long. From germline, CDR1 is MNHNY and CDR2 SVGAGI (reference sequence). Trimming took off 5 bases at V and 7 bases at J, with 17 bases between the two ends. CDR3 in amino acids: CASSINQFSGTQYF. The DNA of the CDR3 is TGTGCCAGCAGTATTAATCAGTTCAGCGGGACCCAGTACTTC.

This chain links TRBV9 with TRBJ1-3, with TRBD1 matching 8 bases. CDR1 and CDR2 (germline): SGDLS, YYNGEE. The V segment lost 5 bases and the J segment 4 bases; nucleotides outside the gene matches: 8. The CDR3 loop spans 15 amino acids. For the CDR3, the DNA is TGTGCCAGCAGTTTCACGACAGGGGCAGGAAACACCATATATTTT. The encoded protein is CASSFTTGAGNTIYF.

Concerning this clone: The same CDR3 is also encoded by other DNA sequences in this sample. The V and J genes are TRBV5-6 and TRBJ2-5; 7 bases map to TRBD1. This CDR3 region has 14 residues. The J segment lost 5 bases and the V segment lost 4 bases, leaving 8 bases of the junction unmatched. Germline CDR1 reads SGHDT; CDR2 reads YYEEEE. DNA of the CDR3: TGTGCCAGCAGCAAGACAGGGCCGGGGGAGACCCAGTACTTC. This sequence encodes CASSKTGPGETQYF. The full variable domain, completed using reference TRBV5-6 and TRBJ2-5, is DAGVTQSPTHLIKTRGQQVTLRCSPKSGHDTVSWYQQALGQGPQFIFQYYEEEERQRGNFPDRFSGHQFPNYSSELNVNALLLGDSALYLCASSKTGPGETQYFGPGTRLLVL.

The chain carries TRBV18 and TRBJ1-5, with 10 bases matching TRBD1. V lost 2 bases and J lost 6; bases outside the gene matches: 4. This CDR3 is 15 amino acids long. In germline, CDR1 is KGHSH, CDR2 LQKENI. CDR3 sequence reads: CASSPMGQGTQPQHF. The CDR3 DNA sequence: TGTGCCAGCTCACCAATGGGACAGGGGACTCAGCCCCAGCATTTT.

V and J are TRBV7-6 and TRBJ1-4; the match to TRBD1 covers 11 bases. The CDR3 is 17 residues long. CDR1 is SGHVS and CDR2 is FNYEAQ in the germline V gene. J lost 0 bases, V lost 5 bases, and 5 bases had no gene match. CDR3 in DNA: TGTGCCAGCAGCCTCCGGGACAGGGGGTCAACTAATGAAAAACTGTTTTTT. Amino acids: CASSLRDRGSTNEKLFF.

The chain recombines TRBV7-9 with TRBJ2-2; unclear D gene. Germline V CDR1 and CDR2: SEHNR, FQNEAQ (reference sequence). Trimming took 4 bases from V and 0 from J, leaving 9 bases between them. The CDR3 totals 15 residues. Written as DNA, the CDR3 is TGTGCCAGCAGCTCCCCGCACGCGAACACCGGGGAGCTGTTTTTT. Protein sequence: CASSSPHANTGELFF.

The sample holds one count of this clone. The chain recombines TRBV7-9 with TRBJ2-7; perhaps TRBD2 as D (5 bases). The V gene lost 5 bases and the J gene lost 1 base, with 12 bases spanning the gap. Germline V lookup: CDR1 SEHNR, CDR2 FQNEAQ (reference sequence). This CDR3 spans 14 amino acids. The CDR3 region has the DNA TGTGCCAGCAGCCCTGGACCGGGGTCCTACGAGCAGTACTTC. This encodes CASSPGPGSYEQYF. Full variable domain (outside the CDR3, taken from reference TRBV7-9 and TRBJ2-7): DTGVSQNPRHKITKRGQNVTFRCDPISEHNRLYWYRQTLGQGPEFLTYFQNEAQLEKSRLLSDRFSAERPKGSFSTLEIQRTEQGDSAMYLCASSPGPGSYEQYFGPGTRLTVT.

The V call is TRBV5-1, the J call TRBJ1-1, with a weak D call TRBD1 (5 bases). The germline V gene has CDR1 SGHRS and CDR2 YFSETQ. Trimming removed 4 bases from V and 1 base from J, with 11 bases in between. The CDR3 extends over 14 amino acids. The CDR3 protein is CASSKGQANTEAFF. CDR3 in DNA: TGCGCCAGCAGCAAAGGACAAGCGAACACTGAAGCTTTCTTT.

V and J are TRBV7-3 and TRBJ2-7; tentatively, D is TRBD1 or TRBD2 (6 bases each). V lost 3 bases to trimming and J lost 3 bases, with 9 bases between them. This CDR3 region has 13 residues. Germline loops: CDR1 SGHTA, CDR2 FQGTGA. CDR3 protein: CASSLEGGYEQYF. The CDR3 DNA reads as TGTGCCAGCAGCTTGGAGGGGGGCTACGAGCAGTACTTC.

The J gene is TRBJ2-3, the V gene TRBV18, with TRBD1 identical over 9 bases. CDR3 length equals 17 residues. V was pared by 0 bases and J by 3 bases, with 7 bases of the junction left unmatched. Germline V lookup: CDR1 KGHSH, CDR2 LQKENI. The CDR3 DNA reads TGTGCCAGCTCACCACCGTTTTGGACAGGGGTAACAGATACGCAGTATTTT. Protein: CASSPPFWTGVTDTQYF.

Only a few counts were recorded for this clone. As DNA, the CDR3 is TGTGCCAGCAATAAGGGGATTGAGCAGTTCTTC. Translated, it gives CASNKGIEQFF. This chain uses TRBV6-4 with TRBJ2-1; possibly TRBD1 for D (5 bases). There are 11 residues in the CDR3. Germline V gene data show CDR1 as MRHNA and CDR2 as SNTAGT. Trimming removed 7 bases at V and 9 bases at J, with 10 bases between.

This clone was counted between two and nine times. The V call is TRBV7-3, the J call TRBJ1-4; a weak D match, TRBD1 (6 bases). The CDR3 runs to 13 residues. Trimming took off 5 bases at V and 9 bases at J, with 13 bases between the two ends. Germline CDR1 is SGHTA and CDR2 is FQGTGA. As DNA, the CDR3 is TGTGCCAGCAGCCCAGGGGTGGGACAAAAACTGTTTTTT. Protein sequence: CASSPGVGQKLFF.

The chain combines TRBV5-4 with TRBJ2-4, with 8 positions matching TRBD2. CDR1 and CDR2 (germline): SGHNT, YYREEE (reference sequence). The CDR3 runs 15 residues. Trimming removed 1 base from V and 8 bases from J; junction bases left unmatched: 8. The chain's CDR3 is CASSLPGREGDIQYF. CDR3 in DNA: TGTGCCAGCAGCTTGCCGGGACGGGAGGGGGACATTCAGTACTTC.

V is TRBV5-1 and J is TRBJ1-1; tentatively, D is TRBD1 (6 bases). V lost 4 bases, J lost 10 bases, and 11 bases lay in between. Germline CDR1 and CDR2: SGHRS and YFSETQ. The CDR3 spans 11 residues. CDR3 DNA sequence: TGCGCCAGCAGCGGGGGGCTGGGAGCTTTCTTT. Translation gives CASSGGLGAFF.

The chain employs TRBV10-2 and TRBJ1-5; a weak D match, TRBD1 (5 bases). The CDR3 totals 14 residues. V dropped 3 bases and J dropped 3 bases, with 9 bases sitting between them. The germline V gene encodes CDR1 WSHSY and CDR2 SAAADI. The CDR3 protein is CASSERDLNQPQHF. In DNA, the CDR3 is TGCGCCAGCAGTGAAAGGGACCTCAATCAGCCCCAGCATTTT.

J is TRBJ1-1 and V is TRBV29-1; a possible D gene is TRBD1 (5 bases). Germline V gene lookup returns CDR1 SQVTM and CDR2 ANQGSEA. V lost 4 bases, J lost 4 bases, and 16 bases lay in between. This CDR3 region has 14 residues. CDR3 in amino acids: CSVVISGVGTEAFF. The CDR3 bases are TGCAGCGTTGTAATTTCGGGGGTGGGCACTGAAGCTTTCTTT.

The gene calls are TRBV30 and TRBJ2-3; 8 bases map to TRBD2. The CDR3 is 14 residues long. Germline lookup yields CDR1 GTSNPN and CDR2 SVGIG (reference sequence). The trim removed 3 bases at V and 0 bases at J, leaving 2 bases unmatched. As DNA, the CDR3 is TGTGCCTGGAGGGTAGCGGGGAGCACAGATACGCAGTATTTT. Encoded protein: CAWRVAGSTDTQYF.

This clone was seen only once. V is TRBV28 and J is TRBJ1-2; D unclear. The CDR3 runs to 13 residues. V was clipped by 2 bases and J by 2 bases, with 6 bases between them. Germline V gene sequence: CDR1 MDHEN, CDR2 SYDVKM. The CDR3 DNA reads as TGTGCCAGCAGTTTACAGGCAAACTATGGCTACACCTTC. Translation: CASSLQANYGYTF.

CDR3 nucleotide sequence: TGTGCCAGCGCAGGGGAGGGGAACACTGAAGCTTTCTTT. It codes for CASAGEGNTEAFF. The genes are TRBV18 and TRBJ1-1, with a tentative D call TRBD1 (6 bases). CDR1 KGHSH and CDR2 LQKENI come from the germline V gene. The CDR3 runs to 13 residues. Deletions cut 8 bases from V and 1 base from J, with 11 bases between.

Note on this clone: Other nucleotide sequences in the sample specify the same CDR3. V is TRBV15 and J is TRBJ1-5; unclear D gene. There are 12 residues in the CDR3. CDR1 is LNHNV, CDR2 YYDKDF, per germline (reference sequence). The ends were cut back, 0 bases at V and 7 bases at J, with 4 bases in the middle. The CDR3 DNA follows: TGTGCCACCAGCAGAGAACGGCAGCCCCAGCATTTT. Translation gives CATSRERQPQHF.